These 2 T cell receptor beta chains were sequenced from one sample in a study of cytomegalovirus exposure and HLA in healthy donors. A multiplex PCR was run with 60 Vbeta primers and 13 Jbeta primers. Clones were sequenced by immunoSEQ multiplex PCR, and TCRdb holds only the in-frame ones, with some missing. The profile shows fewer than 350,000 clones, around 90% of them singletons. What was sequenced was PBMCs. These receptors all come from a woman between 18 and 29 years old in good health and CMV-seronegative.

The chain joins TRBV30 to TRBJ2-1; D is perhaps TRBD1 (6 bases). The CDR3 covers 14 residues. V was cut by 5 bases and J by 4 bases, with 15 bases left in between. CDR1 is GTSNPN, CDR2 SVGIG, per germline (reference sequence). CDR3 protein: CAWRTGQGYNEQFF. The CDR3 region has the DNA TGTGCCTGGCGTACAGGGCAGGGGTACAATGAGCAGTTCTTC.

Worth noting for this clone: The junction departs from germline at one end; a sequencing error may be responsible. The chain employs TRBV7-7 and TRBJ2-7, with 7 nucleotides matching TRBD1. The CDR3 loop spans 14 amino acids. Germline V lookup: CDR1 SSHAT, CDR2 FNYEAQ (reference sequence). CDR3 in amino acids: CASSLGPGGKEQYF. DNA of the CDR3: TGTGCTAGCAGCTTAGGGCCAGGGGGAAAGGAGCAGTACTTC.